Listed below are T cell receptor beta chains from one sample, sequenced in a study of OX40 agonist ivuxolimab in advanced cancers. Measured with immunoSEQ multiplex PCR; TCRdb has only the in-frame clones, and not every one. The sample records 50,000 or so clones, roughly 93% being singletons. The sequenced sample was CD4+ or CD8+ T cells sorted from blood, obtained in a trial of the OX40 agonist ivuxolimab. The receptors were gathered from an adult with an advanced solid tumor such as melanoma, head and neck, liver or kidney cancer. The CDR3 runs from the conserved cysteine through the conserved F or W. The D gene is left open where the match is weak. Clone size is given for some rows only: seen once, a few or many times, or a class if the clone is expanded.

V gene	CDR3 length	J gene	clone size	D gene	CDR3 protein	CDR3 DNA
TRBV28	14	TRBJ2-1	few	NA	CASSFRQAYNEQFF	TGTGCCAGCAGTTTTAGACAGGCGTACAATGAGCAGTTCTTC
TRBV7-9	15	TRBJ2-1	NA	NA	CASIPSESSYNEQFF	TGTGCCAGCATCCCTAGCGAGAGCTCCTACAATGAGCAGTTCTTC
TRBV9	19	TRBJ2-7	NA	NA	CASSEGLAVGGVWSREQYF	TGTGCCAGCAGCGAAGGCCTGGCGGTCGGGGGAGTCTGGTCGAGAGAGCAGTACTTC
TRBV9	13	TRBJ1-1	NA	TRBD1	CASSPTGGYEAFF	TGTGCCAGCAGTCCAACAGGGGGCTACGAAGCTTTCTTT
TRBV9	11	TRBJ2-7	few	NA	CASSAGREQYF	TGTGCCAGCAGCGCCGGCCGCGAGCAGTACTTC
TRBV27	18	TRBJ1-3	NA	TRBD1	CASVGPRQGPFSGNTIYF	TGTGCCAGCGTCGGCCCCCGACAGGGCCCCTTCTCTGGAAACACCATATATTTT
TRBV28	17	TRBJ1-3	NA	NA	CASSLGGTGPSGNTIYF	TGTGCCAGCAGTTTAGGGGGCACAGGCCCCTCTGGAAACACCATATATTTT
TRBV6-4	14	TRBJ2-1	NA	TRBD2	CASSDSSGSNEQFF	TGTGCCAGCAGTGACTCTAGCGGGAGCAATGAGCAGTTCTTC
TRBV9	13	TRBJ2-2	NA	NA	CASSVGSTGELFF	TGTGCCAGCAGCGTAGGTAGCACCGGGGAGCTGTTTTTT
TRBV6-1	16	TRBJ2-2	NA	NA	CASSEAAGGGTGELFF	TGTGCCAGCAGTGAAGCGGCCGGTGGGGGTACCGGGGAGCTGTTTTTT
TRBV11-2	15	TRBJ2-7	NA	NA	CASSLDPGLEYEQYF	TGTGCCAGCAGCTTAGATCCGGGGTTAGAGTACGAGCAGTACTTC
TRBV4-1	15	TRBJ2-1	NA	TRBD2	CASSQDRTSGNEQFF	TGCGCCAGCAGCCAAGATCGGACTAGCGGAAATGAGCAGTTCTTC
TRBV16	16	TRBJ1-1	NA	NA	CASSLGVLTTNTEAFF	TGTGCCAGCAGCTTGGGCGTTCTCACCACGAACACTGAAGCTTTCTTT
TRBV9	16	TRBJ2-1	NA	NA	CASSDTSGGDYNEQFF	TGTGCCAGCAGCGATACGTCAGGGGGGGATTACAATGAGCAGTTCTTC
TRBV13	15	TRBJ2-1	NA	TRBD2	CASSPQTSVYNEQFF	TGTGCCAGCAGCCCGCAGACTAGCGTCTACAATGAGCAGTTCTTC
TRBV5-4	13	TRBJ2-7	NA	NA	CASSLDLFGEQYF	TGTGCCAGCAGCCTCGACTTGTTCGGAGAGCAGTACTTC
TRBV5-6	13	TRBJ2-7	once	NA	CATTLGRTYEQYF	TGTGCCACCACACTTGGACGGACCTACGAGCAGTACTTC
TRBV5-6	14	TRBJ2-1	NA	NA	CASSFTSRVSEQFF	TGTGCCAGCAGCTTCACCTCACGGGTGTCTGAGCAGTTCTTC
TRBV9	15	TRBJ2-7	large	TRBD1	CASSLSGQGYNEQYF	TGTGCCAGCAGCCTCTCGGGACAGGGATACAACGAGCAGTACTTC
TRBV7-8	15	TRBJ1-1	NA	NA	CASNLWSGTATEAFF	TGTGCCAGCAACCTTTGGTCTGGAACGGCCACTGAAGCTTTCTTT
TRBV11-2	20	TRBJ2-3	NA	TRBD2	CASSLDLSGQERGLLDTQYF	TGTGCCAGCAGCTTAGATCTTAGCGGGCAGGAAAGGGGCCTTTTAGATACGCAGTATTTT
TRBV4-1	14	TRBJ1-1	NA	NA	CASSRLGQDTEAFF	TGCGCCAGCAGCCGATTGGGGCAGGACACTGAAGCTTTCTTT
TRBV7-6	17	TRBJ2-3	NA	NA	CASSLAVAGWGTDTQYF	TGTGCCAGCAGCTTAGCTGTGGCAGGTTGGGGCACAGATACGCAGTATTTT
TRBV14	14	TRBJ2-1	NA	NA	CASSWGTPQNEQFF	TGTGCCAGCAGCTGGGGGACCCCCCAGAATGAGCAGTTCTTC
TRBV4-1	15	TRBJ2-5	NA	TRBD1	CASSLPGQGEETQYF	TGCGCCAGCAGCTTGCCGGGACAGGGGGAGGAGACCCAGTACTTC
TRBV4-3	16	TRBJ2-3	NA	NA	CASSQVETGRRHTQYF	TGCGCCAGCAGCCAGGTCGAGACAGGACGTCGCCATACGCAGTATTTT
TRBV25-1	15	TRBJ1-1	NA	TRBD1	CASSRGWDRNTEAFF	TGTGCCAGCAGCCGTGGATGGGACAGAAACACTGAAGCTTTCTTT
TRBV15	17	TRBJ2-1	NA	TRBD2	CATSHGASGSYYNEQFF	TGTGCCACGTCTCATGGGGCTAGCGGATCATATTACAATGAGCAGTTCTTC
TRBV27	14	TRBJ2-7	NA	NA	CASSSLDDSYEQYF	TGTGCCAGCAGTTCACTGGATGACAGCTACGAGCAGTACTTC
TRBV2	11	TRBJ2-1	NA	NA	CASPGRNEQFF	TGTGCCAGCCCTGGAAGAAATGAGCAGTTCTTC
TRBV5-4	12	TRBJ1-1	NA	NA	CASPGGSTEAFF	TGTGCCAGCCCTGGTGGAAGCACTGAAGCTTTCTTT
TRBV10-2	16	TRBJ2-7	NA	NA	CASAPPGGRTSYEQYF	TGCGCCAGCGCCCCCCCAGGGGGGAGGACCTCCTACGAGCAGTACTTC
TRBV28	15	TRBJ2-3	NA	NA	CASSFPAERTDTQYF	TGTGCCAGCAGTTTCCCAGCGGAGCGCACAGATACGCAGTATTTT
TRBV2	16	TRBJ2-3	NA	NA	CASPPEDIARTDTQYF	TGTGCTAGCCCGCCAGAGGATATAGCTCGCACAGATACGCAGTATTTT
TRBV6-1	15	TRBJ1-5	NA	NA	CASKRTEGNNQPQHF	TGTGCCAGCAAACGGACAGAAGGAAACAATCAGCCCCAGCATTTT
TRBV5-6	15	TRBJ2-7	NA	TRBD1	CASSPGTASTYEQYF	TGTGCCAGCAGCCCCGGGACAGCCTCTACCTACGAGCAGTACTTC
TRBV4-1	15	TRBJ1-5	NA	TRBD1	CASSQDDRGDQPQHF	TGCGCCAGCAGCCAAGATGACAGGGGTGATCAGCCCCAGCATTTT